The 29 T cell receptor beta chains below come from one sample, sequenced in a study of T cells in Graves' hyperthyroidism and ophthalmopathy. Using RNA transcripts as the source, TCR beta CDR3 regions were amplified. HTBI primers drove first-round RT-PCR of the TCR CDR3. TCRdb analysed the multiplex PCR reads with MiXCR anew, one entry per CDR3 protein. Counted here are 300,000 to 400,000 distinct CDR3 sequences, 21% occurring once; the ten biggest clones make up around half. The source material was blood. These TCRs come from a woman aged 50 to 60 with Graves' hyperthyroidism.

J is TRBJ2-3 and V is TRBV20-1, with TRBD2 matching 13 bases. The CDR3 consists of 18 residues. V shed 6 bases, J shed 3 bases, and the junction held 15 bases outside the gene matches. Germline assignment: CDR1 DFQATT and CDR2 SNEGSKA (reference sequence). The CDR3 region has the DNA TGCAGTGCCATCCCCCGGGGACTAGCGGGGTTGGGTACAGATACGCAGTATTTT. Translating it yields CSAIPRGLAGLGTDTQYF.

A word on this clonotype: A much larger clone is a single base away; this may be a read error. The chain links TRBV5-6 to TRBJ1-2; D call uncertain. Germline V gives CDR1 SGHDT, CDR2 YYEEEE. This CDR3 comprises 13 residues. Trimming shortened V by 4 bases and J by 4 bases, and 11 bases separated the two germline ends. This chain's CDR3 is CASSPPGSYGYTF. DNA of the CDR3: TGTGCCAGCAGCCCCCCCGGGTCCTATGGCTACACCTTC.

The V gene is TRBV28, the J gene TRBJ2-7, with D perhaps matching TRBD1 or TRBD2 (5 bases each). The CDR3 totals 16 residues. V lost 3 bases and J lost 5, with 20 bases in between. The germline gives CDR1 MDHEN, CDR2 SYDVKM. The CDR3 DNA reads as TGTGCCAGCAGTTTCCCCCCGGGACGGACCTACAACGAGCAGTACTTC. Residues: CASSFPPGRTYNEQYF.

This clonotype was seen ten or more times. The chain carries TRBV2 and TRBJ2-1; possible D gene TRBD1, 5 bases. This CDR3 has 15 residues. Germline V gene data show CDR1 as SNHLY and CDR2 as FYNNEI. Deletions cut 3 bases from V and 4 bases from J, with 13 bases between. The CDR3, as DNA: TGTGCCAGCAGTGAGGGCGCAGGGTCTTACAATGAGCAGTTCTTC. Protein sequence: CASSEGAGSYNEQFF.

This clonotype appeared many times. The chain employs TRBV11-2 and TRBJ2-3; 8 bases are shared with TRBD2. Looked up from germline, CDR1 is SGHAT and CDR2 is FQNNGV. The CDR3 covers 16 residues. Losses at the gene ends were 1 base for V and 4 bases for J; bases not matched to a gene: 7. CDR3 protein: CASSLGTRGAADTQYF. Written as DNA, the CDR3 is TGTGCCAGCAGCTTAGGGACGCGGGGGGCCGCAGATACGCAGTATTTT.

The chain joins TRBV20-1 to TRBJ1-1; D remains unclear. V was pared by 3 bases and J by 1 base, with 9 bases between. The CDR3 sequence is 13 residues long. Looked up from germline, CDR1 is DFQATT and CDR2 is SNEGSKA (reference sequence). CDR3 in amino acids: CSARLDRNTEAFF. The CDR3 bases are TGCAGTGCTAGGTTGGACCGGAACACTGAAGCTTTCTTT.

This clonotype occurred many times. The CDR3 loop reads CAISGASGSNVPNNEQFF. As DNA, the CDR3 is TGTGCCATCAGTGGAGCTAGCGGATCAAACGTTCCGAACAATGAGCAGTTCTTC. The chain couples TRBV10-3 to TRBJ2-1, with 7 nucleotides matching TRBD2. V lost 4 bases and J lost 5; bases outside the gene matches: 17. Germline V gene data show CDR1 as ENHRY and CDR2 as SYGVKD. The CDR3 runs to 18 residues.

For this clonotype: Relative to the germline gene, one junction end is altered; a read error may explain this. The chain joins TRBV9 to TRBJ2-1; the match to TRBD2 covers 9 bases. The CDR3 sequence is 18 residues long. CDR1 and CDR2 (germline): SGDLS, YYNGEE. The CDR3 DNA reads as TGTGCCAGCAGCGTAGGGAGCGGGGGGCGGAGCTCCTACAGTGAGCAGTTCTTC. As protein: CASSVGSGGRSSYSEQFF.

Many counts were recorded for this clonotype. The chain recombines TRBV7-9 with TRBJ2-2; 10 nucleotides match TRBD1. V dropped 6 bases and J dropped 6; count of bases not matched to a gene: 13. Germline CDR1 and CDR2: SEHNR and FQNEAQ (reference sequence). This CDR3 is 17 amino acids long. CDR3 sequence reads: CASRKVRTGGSAGELFF. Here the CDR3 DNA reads TGTGCCAGCAGAAAAGTACGGACAGGGGGAAGCGCCGGGGAGCTGTTTTTT.

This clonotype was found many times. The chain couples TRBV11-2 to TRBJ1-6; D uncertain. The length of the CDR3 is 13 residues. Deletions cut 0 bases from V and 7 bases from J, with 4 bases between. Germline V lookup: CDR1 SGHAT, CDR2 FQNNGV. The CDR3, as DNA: TGTGCCAGCAGCTTAGACTTAAATTCACCCCTCCACTTT. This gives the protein CASSLDLNSPLHF.

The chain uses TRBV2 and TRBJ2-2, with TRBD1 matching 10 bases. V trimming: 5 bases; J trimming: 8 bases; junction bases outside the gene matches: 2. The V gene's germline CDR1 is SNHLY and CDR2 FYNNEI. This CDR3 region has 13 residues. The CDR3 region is CASSRTGGGELFF. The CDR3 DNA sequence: TGTGCCAGCAGTCGGACAGGGGGAGGGGAGCTGTTTTTT.

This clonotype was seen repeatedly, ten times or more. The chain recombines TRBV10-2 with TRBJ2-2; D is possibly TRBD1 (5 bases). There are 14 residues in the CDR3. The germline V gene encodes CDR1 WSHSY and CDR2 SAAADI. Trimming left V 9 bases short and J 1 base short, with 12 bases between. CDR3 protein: CASRQPKNTGELFF. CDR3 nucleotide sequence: TGCGCCAGTAGACAGCCGAAGAACACCGGGGAGCTGTTTTTT.

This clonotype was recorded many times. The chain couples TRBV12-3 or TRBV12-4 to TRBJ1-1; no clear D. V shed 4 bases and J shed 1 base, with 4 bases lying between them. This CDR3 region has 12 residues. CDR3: CASSSTNTEAFF. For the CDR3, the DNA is TGTGCCAGCAGTTCTACGAACACTGAAGCTTTCTTT.

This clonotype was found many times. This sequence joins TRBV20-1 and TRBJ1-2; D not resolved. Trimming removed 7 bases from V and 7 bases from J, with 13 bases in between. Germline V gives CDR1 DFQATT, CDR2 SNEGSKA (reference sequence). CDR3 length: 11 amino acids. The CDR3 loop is CSEGPGSGYTF. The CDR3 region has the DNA TGCAGTGAGGGTCCGGGATCTGGCTACACCTTC.

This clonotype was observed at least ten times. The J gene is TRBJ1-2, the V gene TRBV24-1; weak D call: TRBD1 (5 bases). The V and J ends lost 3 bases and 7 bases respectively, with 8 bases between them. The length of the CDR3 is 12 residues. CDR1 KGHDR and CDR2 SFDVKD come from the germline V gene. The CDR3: CATSDMGTGYTF. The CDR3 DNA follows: TGTGCCACCAGTGATATGGGGACTGGCTACACCTTC.

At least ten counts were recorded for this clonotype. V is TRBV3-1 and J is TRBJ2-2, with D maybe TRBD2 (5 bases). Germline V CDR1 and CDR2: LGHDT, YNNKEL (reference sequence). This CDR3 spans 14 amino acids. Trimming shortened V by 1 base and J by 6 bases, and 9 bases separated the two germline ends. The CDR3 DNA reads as TGTGCCAGCAGCCAAGGAGGCGGGCCCGGGGAGCTGTTTTTT. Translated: CASSQGGGPGELFF.

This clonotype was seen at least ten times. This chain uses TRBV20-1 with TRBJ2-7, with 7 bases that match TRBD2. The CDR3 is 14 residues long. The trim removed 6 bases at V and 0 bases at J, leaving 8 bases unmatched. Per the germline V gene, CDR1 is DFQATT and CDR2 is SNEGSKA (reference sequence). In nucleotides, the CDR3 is TGCAGTGCCTGGCGAGCTAGCGGCTCCTACGAGCAGTACTTC. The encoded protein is CSAWRASGSYEQYF.

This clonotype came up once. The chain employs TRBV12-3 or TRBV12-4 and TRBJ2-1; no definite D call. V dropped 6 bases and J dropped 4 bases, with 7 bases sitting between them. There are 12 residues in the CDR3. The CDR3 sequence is CASRLFYNEQFF. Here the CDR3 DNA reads TGTGCCAGCAGGTTATTTTACAATGAGCAGTTCTTC.

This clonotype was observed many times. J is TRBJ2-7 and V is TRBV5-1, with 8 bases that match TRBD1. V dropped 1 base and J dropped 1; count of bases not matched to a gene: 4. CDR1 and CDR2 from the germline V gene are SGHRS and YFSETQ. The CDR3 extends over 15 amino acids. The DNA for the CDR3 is TGCGCCAGCAGCTTGCTGCAGGGGGCTTCCTACGAGCAGTACTTC. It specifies CASSLLQGASYEQYF.

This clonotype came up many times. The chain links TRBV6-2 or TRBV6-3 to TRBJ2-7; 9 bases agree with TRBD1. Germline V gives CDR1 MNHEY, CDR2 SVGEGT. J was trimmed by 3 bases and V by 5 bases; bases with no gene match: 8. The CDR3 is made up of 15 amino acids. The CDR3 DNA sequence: TGTGCCAGCAGTCCGACAGGGGGTCCCAACTACGAGCAGTACTTC. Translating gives CASSPTGGPNYEQYF.

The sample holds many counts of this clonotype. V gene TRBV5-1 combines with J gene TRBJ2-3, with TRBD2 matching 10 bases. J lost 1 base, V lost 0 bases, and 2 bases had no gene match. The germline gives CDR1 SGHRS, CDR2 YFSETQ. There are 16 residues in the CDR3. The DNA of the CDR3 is TGCGCCAGCAGCTTGGTCGGGACTAGCGGCACAGATACGCAGTATTTT. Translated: CASSLVGTSGTDTQYF.

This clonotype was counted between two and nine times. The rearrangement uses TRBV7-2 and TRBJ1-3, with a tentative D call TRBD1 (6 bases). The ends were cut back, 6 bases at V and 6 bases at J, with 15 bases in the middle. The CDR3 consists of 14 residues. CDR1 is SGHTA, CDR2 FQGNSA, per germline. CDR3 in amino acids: CASRPQAGANTIYF. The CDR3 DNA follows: TGTGCCAGCAGGCCGCAAGCGGGGGCAAACACCATATATTTT.

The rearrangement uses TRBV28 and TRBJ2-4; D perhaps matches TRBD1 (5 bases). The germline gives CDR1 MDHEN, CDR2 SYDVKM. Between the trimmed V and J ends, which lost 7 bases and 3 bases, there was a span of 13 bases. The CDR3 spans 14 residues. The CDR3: CASIAGSVKNIQYF. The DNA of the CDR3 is TGTGCCAGCATAGCAGGGTCGGTCAAAAACATTCAGTACTTC.

In DNA form, the CDR3 reads TGTGCCAGCAGCCTTCCTCAGTCGGGGTACTATGGCTACACCTTC. Encoded protein: CASSLPQSGYYGYTF. V is TRBV6-1 and J is TRBJ1-2; D not resolved. The length of the CDR3 is 15 residues. Trimming took off 6 bases at V and 3 bases at J, with 17 bases between the two ends. The germline CDR1 and CDR2 sequences are MNHNS and SASEGT.

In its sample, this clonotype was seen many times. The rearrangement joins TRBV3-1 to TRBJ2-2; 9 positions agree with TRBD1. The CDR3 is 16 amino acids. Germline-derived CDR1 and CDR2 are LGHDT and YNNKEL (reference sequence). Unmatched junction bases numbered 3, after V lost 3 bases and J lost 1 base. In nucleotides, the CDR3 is TGTGCCAGCAGCCAGGACAGGGGACTGAACACCGGGGAGCTGTTTTTT. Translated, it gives CASSQDRGLNTGELFF.

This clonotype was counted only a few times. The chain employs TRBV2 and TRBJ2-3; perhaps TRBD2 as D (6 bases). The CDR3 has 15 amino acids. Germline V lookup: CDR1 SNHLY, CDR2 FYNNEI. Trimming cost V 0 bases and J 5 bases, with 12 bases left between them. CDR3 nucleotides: TGTGCCAGCAGTGAAGCACGGGCCGGGGGAGATACGCAGTATTTT. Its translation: CASSEARAGGDTQYF. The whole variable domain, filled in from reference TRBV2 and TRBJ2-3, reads EPEVTQTPSHQVTQMGQEVILRCVPISNHLYFYWYRQILGQKVEFLVSFYNNEISEKSEIFDDQFSVERPDGSNFTLKIRSTKLEDSAMYFCASSEARAGGDTQYFGPGTRLTVL.

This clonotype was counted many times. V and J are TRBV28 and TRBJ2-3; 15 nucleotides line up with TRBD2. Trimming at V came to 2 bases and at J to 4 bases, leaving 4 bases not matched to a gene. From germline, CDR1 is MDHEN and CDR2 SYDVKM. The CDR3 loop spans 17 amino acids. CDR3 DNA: TGTGCCAGCAGTTTAACGGGACTAGCGGGAGGAGCAGATACGCAGTATTTT. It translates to CASSLTGLAGGADTQYF.

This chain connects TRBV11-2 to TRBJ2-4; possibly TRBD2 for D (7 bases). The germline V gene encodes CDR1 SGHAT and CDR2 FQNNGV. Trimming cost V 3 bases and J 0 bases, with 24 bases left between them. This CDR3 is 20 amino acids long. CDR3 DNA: TGTGCCAGCAGCTTGGGGCCGGGAGGACAGAACCCGATAGCCAAAAACATTCAGTACTTC. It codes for CASSLGPGGQNPIAKNIQYF.

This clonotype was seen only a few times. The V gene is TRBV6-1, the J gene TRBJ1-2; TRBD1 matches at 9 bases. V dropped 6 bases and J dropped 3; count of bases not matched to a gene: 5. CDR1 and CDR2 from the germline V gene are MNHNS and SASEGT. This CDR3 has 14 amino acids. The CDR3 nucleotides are TGTGCCAGCAGGCTGGACAGGGGTGACTATGGCTACACCTTC. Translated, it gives CASRLDRGDYGYTF.